This TCR beta chain was observed in a study of shared clonotypes between healthy human individuals. Produced via immunoSEQ multiplex PCR; TCRdb's table is partial and in-frame only. The sample has 950,000 to 1,300,000 clones; around four fifths are singletons. The CDR3 has 15 amino acids. Unmatched junction bases numbered 7, after V lost 5 bases and J lost 8 bases. Germline V gives CDR1 MGHDK, CDR2 SYGVNS. The rearrangement uses TRBV25-1 and TRBJ2-4; 12 bases fit TRBD1. Specimen: memory CD4+ T cells sorted from blood. The subset was: CD45RA-negative fraction. The TCR comes from a man younger than 35 in good health. In DNA, the CDR3 is TGTGCCAGCAGTCCAGGGACAGGGGGCAGGGACATTCAGTACTTC. Encoded protein: CASSPGTGGRDIQYF.